A single sample is the source of the 27 T cell receptor beta chains below, sequenced in a study of patients and donors after allogeneic stem cell transplantation. TCRdb re-called the RT-PCR reads through MiXCR, storing one row per CDR3 protein. The sample has 8,000 to 9,500 distinct CDR3 sequences, approximately 4% seen once. Sequenced sample: blood, either unsorted or a sorted T cell fraction (not recorded which). All receptors come from a human donor who was either an allogeneic HSCT recipient or a stem cell or donor lymphocyte infusion donor (not recorded which). It is not recorded whose cells these are; they may come from a transplant donor.

This clonotype is termed medium-sized. The rearrangement uses TRBV25-1 and TRBJ1-4; unclear D gene. V was shortened by 4 bases and J by 6 bases, with 15 bases between the two germline ends. Per germline, CDR1 MGHDK and CDR2 SYGVNS. The CDR3 length is 15 residues. The DNA of the CDR3 is TGTGCCAGCAGTGTTATGGACCCTGGGCATGAAAAACTGTTTTTT. This codes for CASSVMDPGHEKLFF.

This clonotype was seen at least ten times. The chain links TRBV18 to TRBJ2-3; TRBD2 might be the D (6 bases). Trimming shortened V by 0 bases and J by 1 base, and 11 bases separated the two germline ends. CDR3 length: 16 residues. Germline loops: CDR1 KGHSH, CDR2 LQKENI. CDR3 sequence reads: CASSPPVGTGTDTQYF. DNA of the CDR3: TGTGCCAGCTCACCACCGGTCGGGACTGGCACAGATACGCAGTATTTT.

The table lists this clonotype with many counts. This chain joins TRBV4-2 and TRBJ2-7, with a possible D match to TRBD2 (6 bases). The CDR3 length is 16 residues. Trimming shortened V by 1 base and J by 3 bases, and 16 bases separated the two germline ends. The V gene's germline CDR1 is LGHNA and CDR2 YNFKEQ. The CDR3 region is CASSQAQDTSFYEQYF. DNA of the CDR3: TGTGCCAGCAGCCAAGCCCAGGATACTAGCTTCTACGAGCAGTACTTC.

This clonotype was recorded many times. This chain joins TRBV27 and TRBJ1-2; D not certain. Germline V gene data show CDR1 as MNHEY and CDR2 as SMNVEV (reference sequence). The V and J ends lost 11 bases and 6 bases respectively, with 22 bases between them. This CDR3 comprises 14 residues. CDR3: CAAATRDFRNGYTF. DNA of the CDR3: TGTGCCGCGGCGACACGGGATTTTAGGAATGGCTACACCTTC.

This clonotype has a count of ten or more. The chain uses TRBV6-6 and TRBJ1-1; tentatively, D is TRBD1 (5 bases). The CDR3 extends over 13 amino acids. Germline lookup yields CDR1 MNHNY and CDR2 SVGAGI (reference sequence). Trimming took off 6 bases at V and 4 bases at J, with 12 bases between the two ends. The CDR3 DNA reads as TGTGCCAGCAGCCTTCAAGGGGCCACTGAAGCTTTCTTT. Protein sequence: CASSLQGATEAFF.

This clonotype has a count of ten or more. J is TRBJ2-3 and V is TRBV2; 7 bases agree with TRBD2. The CDR3 has 15 amino acids. The junction had 7 bases not matched to a gene; V was cut back by 6 bases and J by 1 base. Germline CDR1 is SNHLY and CDR2 is FYNNEI. Here the CDR3 DNA reads TGTGCCAGCAGCTTACTAGCGTCCGGCACAGATACGCAGTATTTT. This codes for CASSLLASGTDTQYF.

This clonotype has ten or more counts. V usage is TRBV5-1 and J usage is TRBJ2-5; 7 nucleotides line up with TRBD1. With V trimmed by 4 bases and J by 5 bases, 8 bases remained unmatched. The CDR3 sequence is 14 residues long. Per the germline V gene, CDR1 is SGHRS and CDR2 is YFSETQ. The CDR3 sequence is CASSARTGGETQYF. The CDR3 bases are TGCGCCAGCAGCGCTAGGACAGGTGGGGAGACCCAGTACTTC.

This clonotype was recorded at least ten times. This chain uses TRBV29-1 with TRBJ2-7; 10 nucleotides line up with TRBD1. Germline CDR1 is SQVTM and CDR2 is ANQGSEA. This CDR3 comprises 14 residues. The V and J ends lost 6 bases and 2 bases, in that order; junction bases with no gene match: 7. The CDR3 loop reads CSVGGQGDTYEQYF. CDR3 coding DNA: TGCAGCGTCGGCGGACAGGGGGACACCTACGAGCAGTACTTC.

Many counts were recorded for this clonotype. The chain couples TRBV10-3 to TRBJ2-5, with 7 bases identical to TRBD1. The length of the CDR3 is 13 residues. From germline, CDR1 is ENHRY and CDR2 SYGVKD. The V gene end was trimmed by 3 bases and the J gene end by 3 bases; junction bases not matched to a gene: 1. The CDR3 coding sequence is TGTGCCATCAGTGAACAGGGGAAAGAGACCCAGTACTTC. Residues: CAISEQGKETQYF.

This clonotype was detected many times. The gene calls are TRBV20-1 and TRBJ2-1; 7 bases match TRBD2. Germline V gene data show CDR1 as DFQATT and CDR2 as SNEGSKA (reference sequence). This CDR3 is 14 amino acids long. Germline trimming cut 3 bases from V and 4 bases from J; bases unmatched to any gene: 6. CDR3 bases: TGCAGTGCTAGTGCTAGCGGCCAGTACAATGAGCAGTTCTTC. Translating it yields CSASASGQYNEQFF.

CDR3 in amino acids: CASSTGLADPYNEQFF. CDR3 nucleotide sequence: TGTGCCAGTAGTACGGGACTAGCAGATCCCTACAATGAGCAGTTCTTC. The rearrangement links TRBV19 to TRBJ2-1; 9 bases align to TRBD2. After removal of 4 bases from V and 2 bases from J, the junction contained 6 bases not matched to a gene. The germline V gene encodes CDR1 LNHDA and CDR2 SQIVND (reference sequence). The CDR3 is made up of 16 amino acids.

This clonotype was recorded at least ten times. V usage is TRBV6-5 and J usage is TRBJ2-5; no firm D call. Germline CDR1 and CDR2: MNHEY and SVGAGI. The CDR3 is 14 residues long. V was trimmed by 2 bases and J by 0 bases, leaving 7 bases between them. CDR3 coding DNA: TGTGCCAGCAGTTACCACGGGTACCAAGAGACCCAGTACTTC. Its protein product is CASSYHGYQETQYF.

This clonotype is labeled medium-sized. This sequence joins TRBV25-1 and TRBJ2-7, with 7 bases matching TRBD2. With 5 bases clipped from V and 2 bases from J, the junction kept 9 bases outside the gene matches. The CDR3 contains 15 residues. Germline loops: CDR1 MGHDK, CDR2 SYGVNS. The DNA for the CDR3 is TGTGCCAGCAGTTCGGCCGGGGAGGGCACCTACGAGCAGTACTTC. Amino acids: CASSSAGEGTYEQYF.

In its sample, this clonotype ranks as medium-sized (0.01 to 0.1%). An end of the junction does not agree with germline; a read error may underlie this. V usage is TRBV7-9 and J usage is TRBJ1-2; D is undetermined. Germline CDR1 SEHNR, CDR2 FQNEAQ (reference sequence). The CDR3 loop spans 11 amino acids. The CDR3 region has the DNA TGTGCCAGCAGTACCGGCCCGGGAAGTAGCTTC. Translated: CASSTGPGSSF.

This clonotype came up many times. The chain employs TRBV7-6 and TRBJ2-7; 7 bases agree with TRBD2. CDR3 size: 14 residues. J was trimmed by 5 bases and V by 5 bases; bases with no gene match: 9. Germline V gene data show CDR1 as SGHVS and CDR2 as FNYEAQ. The CDR3 region is CASSTRGGPNEQYF. The CDR3 coding sequence is TGTGCCAGCAGCACGAGGGGAGGGCCTAACGAGCAGTACTTC.

This clonotype was recorded many times. CDR3 protein: CASRWDSKASYEQYF. DNA of the CDR3: TGTGCCAGCAGATGGGACAGTAAGGCTTCCTACGAGCAGTACTTC. V gene TRBV6-5 combines with J gene TRBJ2-7; 7 bases are a match to TRBD1. J lost 1 base, V lost 6 bases, and 9 bases had no gene match. This CDR3 is 15 amino acids long. Germline V gene sequence: CDR1 MNHEY, CDR2 SVGAGI.

This clonotype was detected a few times. This chain connects TRBV5-1 to TRBJ1-4; D remains ambiguous. Per germline, CDR1 SGHRS and CDR2 YFSETQ. This CDR3 is 13 amino acids long. V gave up 1 base and J gave up 4 bases, with 5 bases separating them. CDR3 sequence: CASSLSVNEKLFF. CDR3 sequence (DNA): TGCGCCAGCAGCTTGTCAGTTAATGAAAAACTGTTTTTT. Full variable domain (remainder filled in from reference TRBV5-1 and TRBJ1-4): KAGVTQTPRYLIKTRGQQVTLSCSPISGHRSVSWYQQTPGQGLQFLFEYFSETQRNKGNFPGRFSGRQFSNSRSEMNVSTLELGDSALYLCASSLSVNEKLFFGSGTQLSVL.

V is TRBV24-1 and J is TRBJ2-1, with D possibly matching TRBD1 (7 bases). Trimming left V 9 bases short and J 10 bases short, with 15 bases between. The germline gives CDR1 KGHDR, CDR2 SFDVKD. The CDR3 spans 12 residues. The CDR3 nucleotides read TGTGCCACCGGCGACCAGGGGGGCGAGCAGTTCTTC. Its translation: CATGDQGGEQFF.

This clonotype was observed once. The V call is TRBV15, the J call TRBJ2-7; 10 bases map to TRBD1. Per germline, CDR1 LNHNV and CDR2 YYDKDF (reference sequence). The CDR3 spans 18 residues. V dropped 0 bases and J dropped 3; count of bases not matched to a gene: 11. The CDR3 DNA reads TGTGCCACCAGCAGAGATCTACCCCGACAGGGGGCGATCTACGAGCAGTACTTC. It encodes CATSRDLPRQGAIYEQYF. Full variable domain (outside the CDR3, taken from reference TRBV15 and TRBJ2-7): DAMVIQNPRYQVTQFGKPVTLSCSQTLNHNVMYWYQQKSSQAPKLLFHYYDKDFNNEADTPDNFQSRRPNTSFCFLDIRSPGLGDTAMYLCATSRDLPRQGAIYEQYFGPGTRLTVT.

Many counts were recorded for this clonotype. The chain is built from TRBV3-1 and TRBJ1-1; D remains ambiguous. The CDR3 length is 12 residues. V lost 1 base to trimming and J lost 7 bases, with 7 bases between them. CDR1 and CDR2 from the germline V gene are LGHDT and YNNKEL (reference sequence). CDR3 residues: CASSQGGFEAFF. The CDR3 nucleotides read TGTGCCAGCAGCCAAGGAGGGTTTGAAGCTTTCTTT.

There are many counts of this clonotype. The chain uses TRBV6-2 or TRBV6-3 and TRBJ2-7; a possible D gene is TRBD2 (5 bases). The CDR3 spans 13 residues. V lost 2 bases and J lost 7, with 12 bases in between. The germline V gene encodes CDR1 MNHEY and CDR2 SVGEGT. The CDR3 sequence: CASSYVGVGEQYF. The CDR3 DNA reads as TGTGCCAGCAGTTACGTGGGAGTGGGGGAGCAGTACTTC.

This clonotype appeared many times. The J gene is TRBJ2-7, the V gene TRBV20-1; no definite D call. The CDR3 has 14 amino acids. V lost 3 bases, J lost 2 bases, and 14 bases lay in between. Germline loops: CDR1 DFQATT, CDR2 SNEGSKA (reference sequence). CDR3 loop: CSASDTSIPYEQYF. DNA for the CDR3: TGCAGTGCTAGTGATACCAGTATCCCCTACGAGCAGTACTTC.

The sample holds many counts of this clonotype. V gene TRBV28 combines with J gene TRBJ2-5; D is perhaps TRBD1 (7 bases). Germline CDR1 is MDHEN and CDR2 is SYDVKM. Trimming pared 8 bases from V and 4 bases from J, leaving 20 bases between. CDR3 length: 15 residues. The CDR3 DNA reads TGTGCCAGCGCCCCGGCGGGACAGATCTCAGAGACCCAGTACTTC. It is translated as CASAPAGQISETQYF.

This clonotype was seen at least ten times. J is TRBJ2-3 and V is TRBV12-3 or TRBV12-4; D perhaps matches TRBD2 (5 bases). The CDR3 is made up of 15 amino acids. V lost 2 bases to trimming and J lost 5 bases, with 14 bases between them. CDR3 sequence reads: CASSLNPGMGDTQYF. CDR3 in DNA: TGTGCCAGCAGTTTAAACCCGGGAATGGGAGATACGCAGTATTTT.

This clonotype occurred many times. The CDR3 nucleotides read TGTGCCAGCAGTGGATATATCACAGATACGCAGTATTTT. Amino acids: CASSGYITDTQYF. This chain joins TRBV25-1 and TRBJ2-3; D is unclear. Germline-derived CDR1 and CDR2 are MGHDK and SYGVNS. V lost 4 bases to trimming and J lost 2 bases, with 7 bases between them. The length of the CDR3 is 13 residues.

This clonotype was seen at least ten times. This chain uses TRBV6-2 or TRBV6-3 with TRBJ2-1; weak D call: TRBD2 (6 bases). Trimming pared 2 bases from V and 2 bases from J, leaving 10 bases between. CDR1 MNHEY and CDR2 SVGEGT come from the germline V gene. CDR3 length: 15 residues. CDR3 loop: CASSYQASAYNEQFF. CDR3 nucleotide sequence: TGTGCCAGCAGTTACCAGGCTAGCGCCTACAATGAGCAGTTCTTC.

This clonotype was observed many times. The chain has TRBV7-9 and TRBJ2-2; D perhaps matches TRBD2 (6 bases). The ends were cut back, 3 bases at V and 3 bases at J, with 11 bases in the middle. This CDR3 contains 15 residues. From germline, CDR1 is SEHNR and CDR2 FQNEAQ (reference sequence). As DNA, the CDR3 is TGTGCCAGCAGCTTGGGACTGGGAGACACCGGGGAGCTGTTTTTT. Translating it yields CASSLGLGDTGELFF.